This T cell receptor beta chain was obtained from a study of post-analysis software for immune sequencing data. On this clonotype: Its target is not known. At one of its ends the junction is not consistent with the germline gene, which may arise from a read error.

The CDR3 has 16 amino acids. Per the germline V gene, CDR1 is MDHEN and CDR2 is SYDVKM. General observations from the study: A few TRBV segments (TRBV5-6, TRBV5-1 and TRBV20-1 among them) occurred more frequently in patients than in controls.

Included in the TCR beta cDNA libraries were unique molecular identifiers. TCRdb analysed the PCR reads with MiXCR anew, one entry per CDR3 protein. The sample contains 380,000 or so distinct CDR3 sequences, around a third of which appear only once. The clonotype comes from a girl aged 5 to 17 with multiple sclerosis. The V call is TRBV28, the J call TRBJ2-6, with a tentative D call TRBD1 (5 bases). The sample taken for sequencing was blood. The CDR3 is CASSLQLNSGANVPTF. Here the CDR3 DNA reads TGTGCCAGCAGCCTACAGCTCAACTCTGGGGCCAACGTCCCGACTTTC.